The clone carrying this TCR beta chain appeared a few times. This entry is derived from a study of blood T cell repertoires in COVID-19. In the study overall: The study drew acute and convalescent COVID-19 samples from the United States, Italy and Spain. Sample material is recorded as cDNA or gDNA derived from T cells, B-cell-depleted T cells, or PBMCs.

V was shortened by 0 bases and J by 0 bases, with 9 bases between the two germline ends. The CDR3 length is 15 residues. Per the germline V gene, CDR1 is KGHSH and CDR2 is LQKENI. How the authors handled the data: For nucleated cells, counts were estimated from reference gene primer amplification. Data came from immunoSEQ multiplex PCR; TCRdb stores just in-frame clones and leaves some out. That table gives V, J and clone size, and the DNA gave D and trimming. The table has some 140,000 clones, 78% seen once; the top ten hold roughly 1.5%. Sequenced: peripheral blood. The TCR comes from a man older than 75 with acute or convalescent COVID-19. This chain connects TRBV18 to TRBJ2-7; maybe TRBD2 (6 bases). This chain's CDR3 is CASSPPNSGSYEQYF. The CDR3 nucleotides read TGTGCCAGCTCACCACCGAATAGCGGCTCCTACGAGCAGTACTTC.